What follows are 24 T cell receptor beta chains derived from one specimen sequenced in a study of control samples from healthy donors and cancer patients. TCRdb's table, derived via immunoSEQ multiplex PCR, lists solely in-frame clones and lacks some. The sample includes some 120,000 clones, more than 75% of them seen just once. The sequencing input was blood. The receptors here all came from a man in his sixties in good health.

The chain has TRBV10-2 and TRBJ1-5, with D possibly matching TRBD1 (5 bases). The V end was cut by 4 bases, the J end by 3 bases, with 7 bases between. The CDR3 extends over 13 amino acids. CDR1 is WSHSY, CDR2 SAAADI, per germline. This chain's CDR3 is CASSGQLNQPQHF. The CDR3 DNA reads TGCGCCAGCAGTGGACAGCTCAATCAGCCCCAGCATTTT.

The rearrangement links TRBV28 to TRBJ1-5; no reliable D call. V lost 3 bases, J lost 7 bases, and 7 bases lay in between. In germline, CDR1 is MDHEN, CDR2 SYDVKM. The length of the CDR3 is 12 residues. Here the CDR3 reads CASSFAAQPQHF. The DNA of the CDR3 is TGTGCCAGCAGTTTCGCTGCCCAGCCCCAGCATTTT.

The genes are TRBV12-3 or TRBV12-4 and TRBJ1-1, with no clear D. V dropped 3 bases and J dropped 1 base, with 6 bases sitting between them. This CDR3 region has 13 residues. Here the CDR3 reads CASSLPGNTEAFF. The CDR3 DNA reads TGTGCCAGCAGTTTGCCGGGGAACACTGAAGCTTTCTTT.

The chain carries TRBV18 and TRBJ1-6, with 8 bases identical to TRBD1. Germline V gene data show CDR1 as KGHSH and CDR2 as LQKENI. This CDR3 spans 14 amino acids. V shed 6 bases, J shed 12 bases, and the junction held 10 bases outside the gene matches. The CDR3 bases are TGTGCCAGCTCCCAGGGACAGGCGGTGGGACCCCTCCACTTT. Amino acid sequence: CASSQGQAVGPLHF.

The rearrangement joins TRBV25-1 to TRBJ1-5, with 8 bases aligning to TRBD1. The CDR3 consists of 13 residues. Trimming removed 6 bases from V and 2 bases from J; junction bases left unmatched: 0. From germline, CDR1 is MGHDK and CDR2 SYGVNS. The CDR3 protein is CASRGQGNQPQHF. Here the CDR3 DNA reads TGTGCCAGCAGGGGACAGGGCAATCAGCCCCAGCATTTT.

This clone was counted a single time. The chain is built from TRBV11-2 and TRBJ2-1; perhaps TRBD1 as D (5 bases). The CDR3 is 15 amino acids. Germline V gene sequence: CDR1 SGHAT, CDR2 FQNNGV. The V gene lost 4 bases and the J gene lost 6 bases, with 16 bases spanning the gap. The CDR3 sequence: CASSSDPLTGNEQFF. In DNA form, the CDR3 reads TGTGCCAGCAGCTCCGACCCCCTAACAGGCAATGAGCAGTTCTTC.

This chain connects TRBV30 to TRBJ2-7, with 7 bases that match TRBD2. The CDR3 consists of 13 residues. Germline CDR1 reads GTSNPN; CDR2 reads SVGIG (reference sequence). With 5 bases clipped from V and 5 bases from J, the junction kept 9 bases outside the gene matches. The CDR3 protein is CAWDGDYGNEQYF. CDR3 DNA sequence: TGTGCCTGGGATGGGGACTACGGGAACGAGCAGTACTTC.

The J gene is TRBJ1-1, the V gene TRBV12-3 or TRBV12-4, with no clear D. Trimming removed 8 bases from V and 7 bases from J, with 5 bases in between. The CDR3 is made up of 9 amino acids. The CDR3 sequence: CASGDEAFF. The DNA for the CDR3 is TGTGCCAGCGGCGATGAAGCTTTCTTT.

The chain carries TRBV6-5 and TRBJ1-5; D is possibly TRBD1 (6 bases). Germline V gene data show CDR1 as MNHEY and CDR2 as SVGAGI. The CDR3 is 15 residues long. Trimming left V 7 bases short and J 6 bases short, with 19 bases between. Here the CDR3 DNA reads TGTGCCAGCATTCTAGTTTCAGGGGTCAGTCAGCCCCAGCATTTT. Translated: CASILVSGVSQPQHF.

The chain links TRBV10-1 to TRBJ1-4, with D unclear. The CDR3 sequence is 15 residues long. Germline lookup yields CDR1 WNHNN and CDR2 SYGVQD (reference sequence). V lost 8 bases and J lost 4, with 17 bases in between. The DNA for the CDR3 is TGCGCCAGCGTCCTTTCCGGCTCCCTTAATGAAAAACTGTTTTTT. This gives the protein CASVLSGSLNEKLFF.

The rearrangement uses TRBV12-3 or TRBV12-4 and TRBJ1-1, with 9 bases identical to TRBD1. The ends lost 5 bases at V and 4 bases at J; junction bases unmatched: 2. There are 13 residues in the CDR3. The CDR3 reads CASSVDRGTEAFF. CDR3 nucleotides: TGTGCCAGCAGTGTGGACAGGGGCACTGAAGCTTTCTTT.

The genes are TRBV28 and TRBJ1-5, with D unresolved. The germline CDR1 and CDR2 sequences are MDHEN and SYDVKM. The CDR3 runs 14 residues. V shed 6 bases and J shed 2 bases, with 11 bases lying between them. The CDR3 sequence is CASRWTYGNQPQHF. CDR3 in DNA: TGTGCCAGCAGGTGGACGTACGGCAATCAGCCCCAGCATTTT.

This sequence joins TRBV18 and TRBJ2-7; D call uncertain. Trimming stripped 1 base from V and 4 bases from J, with 8 bases between. The germline CDR1 and CDR2 sequences are KGHSH and LQKENI. The CDR3 contains 13 residues. The CDR3 nucleotides are TGTGCCAGCTCACCACAGGGTTCTTACGAGCAGTACTTC. It yields the protein CASSPQGSYEQYF.

The chain joins TRBV11-3 to TRBJ1-1; D is perhaps TRBD1 (5 bases). V lost 3 bases to trimming and J lost 1 base, with 15 bases between them. The CDR3 is 16 amino acids. Germline loops: CDR1 SGHNT, CDR2 YENEEA. CDR3 protein: CASSFRTGTENTEAFF. The CDR3 bases are TGTGCCAGCAGCTTTAGGACCGGGACCGAGAACACTGAAGCTTTCTTT.

The rearrangement links TRBV27 to TRBJ1-4; D not resolved. This CDR3 contains 16 residues. CDR1 is MNHEY and CDR2 is SMNVEV in the germline V gene (reference sequence). Trimming left V 2 bases short and J 6 bases short, with 16 bases between. The CDR3 spells CASSLRGLLEYEKLFF. CDR3 DNA: TGTGCCAGCAGTTTAAGAGGGCTCCTTGAATATGAAAAACTGTTTTTT.

The gene calls are TRBV28 and TRBJ1-4, with D tentatively TRBD1 (5 bases). The CDR3 is 15 residues long. Germline CDR1 MDHEN, CDR2 SYDVKM. Trimming stripped 10 bases from V and 2 bases from J, with 17 bases between. DNA for the CDR3: TGTGCCACCCACGTCCCCGGGGGGACTAATGAAAAACTGTTTTTT. Residues: CATHVPGGTNEKLFF.

The chain is built from TRBV2 and TRBJ1-2; D call uncertain. With 7 bases removed from V and 6 bases from J, the gap between germline ends came to 18 bases. The germline V gene has CDR1 SNHLY and CDR2 FYNNEI. The CDR3 has 14 residues. The CDR3 DNA reads TGTGCCAGCACCGTTACCTACATGGTGGATGGCTACACCTTC. This encodes CASTVTYMVDGYTF.

The chain carries TRBV7-2 and TRBJ2-7, with 7 bases aligning to TRBD1. The V gene's germline CDR1 is SGHTA and CDR2 FQGNSA. The V and J ends lost 0 bases and 6 bases, in that order; junction bases with no gene match: 5. This CDR3 is built from 14 residues. The CDR3 loop reads CASSLATGFPEQYF. CDR3 coding DNA: TGTGCCAGCAGCTTAGCGACAGGGTTCCCCGAGCAGTACTTC. The full variable domain, completed using reference TRBV7-2 and TRBJ2-7, is GAGVSQSPSNKVTEKGKDVELRCDPISGHTALYWYRQSLGQGLEFLIYFQGNSAPDKSGLPSDRFSAERTGGSVSTLTIQRTQQEDSAVYLCASSLATGFPEQYFGPGTRLTVT.

The chain is built from TRBV9 and TRBJ1-4; D possibly corresponds to TRBD1 (6 bases). The germline CDR1 and CDR2 sequences are SGDLS and YYNGEE. Trimming stripped 1 base from V and 0 bases from J, with 10 bases between. The CDR3 length is 16 residues. The CDR3 loop is CASSVSTGTTNEKLFF. CDR3 in DNA: TGTGCCAGCAGCGTATCGACAGGCACAACTAATGAAAAACTGTTTTTT.

The V and J genes are TRBV14 and TRBJ1-6; TRBD1 is a possible D gene (5 bases). Germline CDR1 SGHDN, CDR2 FVKESK. The V and J ends lost 3 bases and 7 bases respectively, with 10 bases between them. The CDR3 runs 14 residues. The CDR3 region is CASSQGRLNSPLHF. CDR3 DNA: TGTGCCAGCAGCCAGGGACGGCTGAATTCACCCCTCCACTTT.

The chain couples TRBV19 to TRBJ2-2; D is perhaps TRBD1 (6 bases). The CDR3 runs to 14 residues. Trimming took 4 bases from V and 3 from J, leaving 9 bases between them. Germline V CDR1 and CDR2: LNHDA, SQIVND (reference sequence). The CDR3 loop is CASSTQGYTGELFF. In nucleotides, the CDR3 is TGTGCCAGTAGTACCCAGGGGTACACCGGGGAGCTGTTTTTT.

CDR3: CASSQTGVTEAFF. The CDR3, as DNA: TGTGCCAGCAGCCAGACAGGGGTCACTGAAGCTTTCTTT. V and J are TRBV21-1 and TRBJ1-1; TRBD1, as called in the table, went unchecked against the DNA. TRBV21-1 is a known pseudogene. The CDR3 is made up of 13 amino acids.

The chain employs TRBV2 and TRBJ2-7; TRBD1 might be the D (7 bases). This CDR3 is built from 16 residues. Germline V gene sequence: CDR1 SNHLY, CDR2 FYNNEI. V was pared by 8 bases and J by 6 bases, with 26 bases between. This CDR3 reads CASGSSRDSGWFEQYF. The CDR3, as DNA: TGTGCCAGCGGCAGTAGCAGGGACAGCGGGTGGTTCGAGCAGTACTTC.

This sequence joins TRBV5-5 and TRBJ1-1; the match to TRBD1 covers 7 bases. The CDR3 has 15 residues. Germline CDR1 SGHKS, CDR2 YYEKEE (reference sequence). The V gene end was trimmed by 4 bases and the J gene end by 1 base; junction bases not matched to a gene: 7. DNA of the CDR3: TGTGCCAGCAGCCCTGGGGGACAGCAGAACACTGAAGCTTTCTTT. It specifies CASSPGGQQNTEAFF.